A single T cell receptor beta chain is shown here with its context. What it binds is not known. Germline is not matched at one junction end, which may reflect a read error. The entry originates in a study of T-cell reconstitution after alpha-beta-depleted transplantation in children. As it was prepared, the TCRbeta library received unique molecular identifiers. MiXCR, applied by TCRdb to the PCR reads, yields one record per CDR3 protein. The sample records nearly 350,000 distinct CDR3 sequences, around 15% being singletons. The study, taken as a whole, reports: Some patients showed high day-60 TCRbeta diversity, which derived from surviving recipient T cells and thymic progenitors. Newly produced T cells mostly accounted for T-cell counts and diversity one year post-transplant.

CDR1 LGHNA and CDR2 YSLEER come from the germline V gene. The CDR3 spans 16 residues. This clonotype originated in a male patient between 2 and 10 years old who had a stem cell transplant for acute lymphoblastic leukemia, so the T cells may come from the graft donor. The sample in question was PBMCs, mostly from graft donor cells, obtained 360 days after TCRalphabeta/CD19-depleted stem cell transplant. V and J are TRBV4-3 and TRBJ2-2; 8 nucleotides match TRBD2. CDR3 nucleotide sequence: TGCGCCGGCAGCCAAGAGGGACTAGGGAACACCGGGGAGCTGTTTTTT. This encodes CAGSQEGLGNTGELFF.